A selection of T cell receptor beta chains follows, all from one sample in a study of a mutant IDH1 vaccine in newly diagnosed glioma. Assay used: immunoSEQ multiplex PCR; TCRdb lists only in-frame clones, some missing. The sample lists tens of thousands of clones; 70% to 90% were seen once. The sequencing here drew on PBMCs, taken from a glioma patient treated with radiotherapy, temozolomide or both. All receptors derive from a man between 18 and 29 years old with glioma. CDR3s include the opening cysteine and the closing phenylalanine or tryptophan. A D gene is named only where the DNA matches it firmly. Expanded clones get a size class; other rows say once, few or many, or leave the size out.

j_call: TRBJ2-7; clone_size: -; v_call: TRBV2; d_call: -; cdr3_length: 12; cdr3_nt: TGTGCCAGCAGTGAAGCGCGGTACGAGCAGTACTTC; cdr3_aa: CASSEARYEQYF
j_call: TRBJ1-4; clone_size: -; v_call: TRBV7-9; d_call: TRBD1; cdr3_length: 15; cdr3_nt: TGTGCCAGCAGCCTGCAGGGGGTAGCTAATGAAAAACTGTTTTTT; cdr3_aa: CASSLQGVANEKLFF
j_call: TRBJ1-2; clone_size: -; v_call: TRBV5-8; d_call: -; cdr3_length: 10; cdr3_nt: TGTGCCAGCAGTCTCATGGGCTACACCTTC; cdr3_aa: CASSLMGYTF
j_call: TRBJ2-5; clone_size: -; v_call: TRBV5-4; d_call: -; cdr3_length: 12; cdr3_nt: TGTGCCAGCAGCGGGACCCAAGAGACCCAGTACTTC; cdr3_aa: CASSGTQETQYF
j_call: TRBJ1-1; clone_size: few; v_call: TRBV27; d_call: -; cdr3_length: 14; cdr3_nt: TGTGCCAGCAGTTTATACCCCGAAGACACTGAAGCTTTCTTT; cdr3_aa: CASSLYPEDTEAFF
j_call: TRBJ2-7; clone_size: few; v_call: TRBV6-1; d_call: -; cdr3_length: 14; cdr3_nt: TGTGCCAGCAGTGAATTTTACACCTCCTACGAGCAGTACTTC; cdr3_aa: CASSEFYTSYEQYF
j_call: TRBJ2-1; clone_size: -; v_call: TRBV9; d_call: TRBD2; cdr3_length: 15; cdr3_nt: TGTGCCAGCAGCGTAGGCAGCGGGATAGGAGGTGAGCAGTTCTTC; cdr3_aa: CASSVGSGIGGEQFF
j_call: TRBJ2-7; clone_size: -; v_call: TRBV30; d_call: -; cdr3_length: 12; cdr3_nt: TGTGCCTGGTCCCCTGGCTCCTACGAGCAGTACTTC; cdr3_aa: CAWSPGSYEQYF
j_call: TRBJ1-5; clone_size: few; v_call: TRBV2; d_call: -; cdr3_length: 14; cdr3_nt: TGTGCCAGCAGTTACAACCTAGGCAATCAGCCCCAGCATTTT; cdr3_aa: CASSYNLGNQPQHF
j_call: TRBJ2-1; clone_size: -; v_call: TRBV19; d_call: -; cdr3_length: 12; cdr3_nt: TGTGCCAGTAGTATCGGGGGCCTTGAGCAGTTCTTC; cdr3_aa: CASSIGGLEQFF
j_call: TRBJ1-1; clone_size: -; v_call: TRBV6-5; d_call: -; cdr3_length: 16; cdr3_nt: TGTGCCAGCAGTTACTCGAGGATGGGGATGGGGACTGAAGCTTTCTTT; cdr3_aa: CASSYSRMGMGTEAFF
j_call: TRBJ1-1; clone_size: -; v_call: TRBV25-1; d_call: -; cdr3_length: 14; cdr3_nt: TGTGCCAGCAGTTCCGACAGGCTGAACACTGAAGCTTTCTTT; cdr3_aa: CASSSDRLNTEAFF
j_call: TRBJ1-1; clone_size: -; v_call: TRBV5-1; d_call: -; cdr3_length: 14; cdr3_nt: TGCGCCAGCAGCTTATACTATACGAACACTGAAGCTTTCTTT; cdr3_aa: CASSLYYTNTEAFF
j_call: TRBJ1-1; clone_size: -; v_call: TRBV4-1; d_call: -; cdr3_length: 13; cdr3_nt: TGCGCCAGCAGCTTCGGACAGAACACTGAAGCTTTCTTT; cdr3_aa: CASSFGQNTEAFF
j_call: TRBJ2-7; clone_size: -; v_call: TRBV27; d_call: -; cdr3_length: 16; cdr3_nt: TGTGCCAGCAGTAGAGGGGGCGGGAGCGGGACCTACGAGCAGTACTTC; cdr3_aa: CASSRGGGSGTYEQYF
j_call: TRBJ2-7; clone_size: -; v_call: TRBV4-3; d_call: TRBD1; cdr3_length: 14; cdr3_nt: TGCGCCAGCAGCCAAGGGACAGGCTATGTTAAGCAGTACTTC; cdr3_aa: CASSQGTGYVKQYF
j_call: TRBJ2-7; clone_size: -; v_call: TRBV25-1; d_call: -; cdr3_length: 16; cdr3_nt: TGTGCCAGCAGTGAATCCGAGAGGAGCGGTTTCTCCGAGCAGTACTTC; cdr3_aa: CASSESERSGFSEQYF
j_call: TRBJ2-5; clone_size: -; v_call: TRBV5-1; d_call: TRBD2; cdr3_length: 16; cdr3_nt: TGCGCCAGCAAGCTTTTAGGGACTAGCGGCCAAGAGACCCAGTACTTC; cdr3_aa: CASKLLGTSGQETQYF
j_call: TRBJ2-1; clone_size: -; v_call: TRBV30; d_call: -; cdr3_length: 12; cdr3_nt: TGTGCCTGGAGTAAGCGTCACAATGAGCAGTTCTTC; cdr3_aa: CAWSKRHNEQFF
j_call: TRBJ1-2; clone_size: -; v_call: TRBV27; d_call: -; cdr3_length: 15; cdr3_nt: TGTGCCAGCAGTTCGAGGAGGGAAGCTAACTATGGCTACACCTTC; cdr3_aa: CASSSRREANYGYTF
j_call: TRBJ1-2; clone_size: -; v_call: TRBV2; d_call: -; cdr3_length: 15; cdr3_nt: TGTGCCAGCACCAAGGGAAAGGGAAGGGTCTATGGCTACACCTTC; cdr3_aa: CASTKGKGRVYGYTF
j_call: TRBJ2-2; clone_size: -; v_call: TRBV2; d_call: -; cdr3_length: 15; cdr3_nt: TGTGCCAGCAGTGCTGAGACTAGAGTAACCGGGGAGCTGTTTTTT; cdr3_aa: CASSAETRVTGELFF
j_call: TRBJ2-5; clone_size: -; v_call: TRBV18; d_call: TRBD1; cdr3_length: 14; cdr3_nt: TGTGCCAGCTCACCACAGAGGGACAGCGAGACCCAGTACTTC; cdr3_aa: CASSPQRDSETQYF
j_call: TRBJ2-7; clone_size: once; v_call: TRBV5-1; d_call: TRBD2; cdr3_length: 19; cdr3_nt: TGCGCCAGCAGCTTGGATCTAGCGGGGGGGTTACTTTATAGTGACGAGCAGTACTTC; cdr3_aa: CASSLDLAGGLLYSDEQYF
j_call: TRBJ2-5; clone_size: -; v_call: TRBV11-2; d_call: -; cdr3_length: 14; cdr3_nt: TGTGCCAGCAGCTTCTGGGACATACAAGAGACCCAGTACTTC; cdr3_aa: CASSFWDIQETQYF
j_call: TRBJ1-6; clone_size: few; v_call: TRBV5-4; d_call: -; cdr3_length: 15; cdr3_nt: TGTGCCAGCAGCCCCACCAGACAGAGGGATTCACCCCTCCACTTT; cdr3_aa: CASSPTRQRDSPLHF
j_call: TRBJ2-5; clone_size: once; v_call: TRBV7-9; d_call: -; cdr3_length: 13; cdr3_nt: TGTGCCAGCAGCAGGGGGAACCAAGAGACCCAGTACTTC; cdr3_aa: CASSRGNQETQYF
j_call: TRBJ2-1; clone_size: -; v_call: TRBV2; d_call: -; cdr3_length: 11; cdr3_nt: TGTGCCAGCACAAATTCCCATGAGCAGTTCTTC; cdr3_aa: CASTNSHEQFF
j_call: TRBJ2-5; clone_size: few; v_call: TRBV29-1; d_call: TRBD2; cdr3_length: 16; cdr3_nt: TGCAGCGTTGAAGATCTAGCGGTGGAAATGCGGGAGACCCAGTACTTC; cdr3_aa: CSVEDLAVEMRETQYF
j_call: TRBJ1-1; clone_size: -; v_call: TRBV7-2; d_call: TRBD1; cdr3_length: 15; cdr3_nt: TGTGCCAGCAGCCGCAGTCGGACAGGGGACACTGAAGCTTTCTTT; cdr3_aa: CASSRSRTGDTEAFF
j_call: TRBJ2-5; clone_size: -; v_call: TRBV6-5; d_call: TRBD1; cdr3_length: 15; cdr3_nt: TGTGCCACCCGGACAGGTCCCCTCGTGGCGGAGACCCAGTACTTC; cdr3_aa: CATRTGPLVAETQYF
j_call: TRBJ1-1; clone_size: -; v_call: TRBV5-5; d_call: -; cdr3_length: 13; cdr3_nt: TGTGCCAGCAGCTGGGGACTGAACACTGAAGCTTTCTTT; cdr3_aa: CASSWGLNTEAFF
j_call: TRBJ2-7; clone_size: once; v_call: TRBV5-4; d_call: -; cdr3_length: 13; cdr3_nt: TGTGCCAGCAGCTTAGACCTCTCCTACGAGCAGTACTTC; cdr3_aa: CASSLDLSYEQYF
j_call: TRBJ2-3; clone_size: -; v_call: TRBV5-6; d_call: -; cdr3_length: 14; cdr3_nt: TGTGCCAGCAGCTTGGTAAAAAGCACAGATACGCAGTATTTT; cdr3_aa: CASSLVKSTDTQYF
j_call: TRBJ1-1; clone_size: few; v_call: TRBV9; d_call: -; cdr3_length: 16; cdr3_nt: TGTGCCAGCAGCGTAAGTGGAGGGGGGGGCCTCTATGAAGCTTTCTTT; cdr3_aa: CASSVSGGGGLYEAFF
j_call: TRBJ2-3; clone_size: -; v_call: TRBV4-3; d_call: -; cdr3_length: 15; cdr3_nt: TGCGCCAGCAGCCACGTGTGGACTGACACAGATACGCAGTATTTT; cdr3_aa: CASSHVWTDTDTQYF
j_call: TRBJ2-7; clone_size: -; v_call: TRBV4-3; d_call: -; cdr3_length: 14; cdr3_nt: TGCGCCAGCAGCCAAGTCTCTTCCTCCTACGAGCAGTACTTC; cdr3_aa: CASSQVSSSYEQYF
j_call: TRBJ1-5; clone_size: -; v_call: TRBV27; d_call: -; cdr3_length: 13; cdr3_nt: TGTGCCAGCAGTTTGTCGACAAATCAGCCCCAGCATTTT; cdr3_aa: CASSLSTNQPQHF
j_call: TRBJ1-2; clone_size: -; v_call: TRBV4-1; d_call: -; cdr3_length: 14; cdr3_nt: TGCGCCAGCAGCCAAGATCGGAAGTCCTATGGCTACACCTTC; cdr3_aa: CASSQDRKSYGYTF
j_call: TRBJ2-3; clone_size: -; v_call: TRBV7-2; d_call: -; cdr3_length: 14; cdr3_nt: TGTGCCAGCAGCTTAGGGTGGGGCACAGATACGCAGTATTTT; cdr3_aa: CASSLGWGTDTQYF
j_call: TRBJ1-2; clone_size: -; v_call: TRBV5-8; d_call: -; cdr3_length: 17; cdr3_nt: TGTGCCAGCAGCTCGAAGACCACTTACAGGGCCCACTATGGCTACACCTTC; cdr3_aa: CASSSKTTYRAHYGYTF
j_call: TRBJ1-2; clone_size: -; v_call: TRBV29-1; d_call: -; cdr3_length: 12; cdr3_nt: TGCAGCGTTTATTCAGGGAACTATGGCTACACCTTC; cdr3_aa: CSVYSGNYGYTF
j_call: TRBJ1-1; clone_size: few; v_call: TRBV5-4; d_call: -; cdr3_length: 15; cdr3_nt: TGTGCCAGCAGCCCTGAACCCGTAACAGGATCTGAAGCTTTCTTT; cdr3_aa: CASSPEPVTGSEAFF